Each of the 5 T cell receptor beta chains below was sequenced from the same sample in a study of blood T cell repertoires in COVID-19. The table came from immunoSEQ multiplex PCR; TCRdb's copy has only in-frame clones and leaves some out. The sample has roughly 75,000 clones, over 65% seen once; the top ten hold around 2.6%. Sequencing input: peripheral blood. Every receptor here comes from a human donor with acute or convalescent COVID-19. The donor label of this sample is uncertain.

The CDR3 nucleotides are TGTGCCATCACCGCCGGTCGGGAAGAGACCCAGTACTTC. Its protein is CAITAGREETQYF. The chain combines TRBV10-3 with TRBJ2-5; D call uncertain. Looked up from germline, CDR1 is ENHRY and CDR2 is SYGVKD. The CDR3 loop spans 13 amino acids. V lost 7 bases to trimming and J lost 3 bases, with 12 bases between them.

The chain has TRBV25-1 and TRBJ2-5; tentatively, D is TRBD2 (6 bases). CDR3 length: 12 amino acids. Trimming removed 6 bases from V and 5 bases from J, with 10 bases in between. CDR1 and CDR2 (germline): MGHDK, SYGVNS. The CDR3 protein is CASRTSWETQYF. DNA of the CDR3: TGTGCCAGCAGGACTAGTTGGGAGACCCAGTACTTC.

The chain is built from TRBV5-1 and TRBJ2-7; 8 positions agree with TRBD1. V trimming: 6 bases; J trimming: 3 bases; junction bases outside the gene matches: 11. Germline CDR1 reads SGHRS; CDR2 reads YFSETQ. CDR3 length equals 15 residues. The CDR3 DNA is TGCGCCAGCAACCCTTCTGGACAGGGTGTCTACGAGCAGTACTTC. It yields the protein CASNPSGQGVYEQYF. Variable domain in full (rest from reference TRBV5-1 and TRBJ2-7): KAGVTQTPRYLIKTRGQQVTLSCSPISGHRSVSWYQQTPGQGLQFLFEYFSETQRNKGNFPGRFSGRQFSNSRSEMNVSTLELGDSALYLCASNPSGQGVYEQYFGPGTRLTVT.

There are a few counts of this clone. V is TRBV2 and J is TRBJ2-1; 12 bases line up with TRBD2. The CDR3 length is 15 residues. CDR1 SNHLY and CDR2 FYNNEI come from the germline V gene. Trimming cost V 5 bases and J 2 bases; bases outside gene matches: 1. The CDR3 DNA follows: TGTGCCAGCAGTCCTAGCGGGGGGGCCTACAATGAGCAGTTCTTC. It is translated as CASSPSGGAYNEQFF.

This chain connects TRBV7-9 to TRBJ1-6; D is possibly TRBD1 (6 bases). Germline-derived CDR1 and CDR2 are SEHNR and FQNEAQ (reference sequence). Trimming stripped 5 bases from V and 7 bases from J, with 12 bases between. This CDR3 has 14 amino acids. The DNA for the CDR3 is TGTGCCAGCAGCAATTGGACAGTCAATTCACCCCTCCACTTT. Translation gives CASSNWTVNSPLHF.